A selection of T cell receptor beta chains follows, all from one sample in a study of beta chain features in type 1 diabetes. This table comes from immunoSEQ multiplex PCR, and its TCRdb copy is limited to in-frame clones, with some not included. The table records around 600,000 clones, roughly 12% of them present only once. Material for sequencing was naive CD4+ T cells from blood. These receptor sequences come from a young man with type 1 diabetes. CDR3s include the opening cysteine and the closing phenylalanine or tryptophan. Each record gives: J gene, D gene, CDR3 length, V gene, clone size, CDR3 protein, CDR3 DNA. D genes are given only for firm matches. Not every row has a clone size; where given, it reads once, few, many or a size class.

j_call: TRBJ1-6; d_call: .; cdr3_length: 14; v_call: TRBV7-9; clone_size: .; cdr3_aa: CASSLQGPNSPLHF; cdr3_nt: TGTGCCAGCAGCCTCCAGGGCCCCAATTCACCCCTCCACTTT
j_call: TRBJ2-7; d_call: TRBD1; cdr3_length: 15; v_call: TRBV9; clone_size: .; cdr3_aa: CASSVDGTGTYEQYF; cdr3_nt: TGTGCCAGCAGCGTAGATGGGACAGGGACCTACGAGCAGTACTTC
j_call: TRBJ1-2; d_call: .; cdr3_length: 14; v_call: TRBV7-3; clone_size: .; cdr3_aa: CASREQGGRGGYTF; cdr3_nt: TGTGCCAGCAGGGAACAGGGTGGGAGAGGAGGCTACACCTTC
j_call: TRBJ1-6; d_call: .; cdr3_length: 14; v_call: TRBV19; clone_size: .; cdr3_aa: CATWSGQNNSPLHF; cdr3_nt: TGTGCCACTTGGTCGGGTCAGAACAATTCACCCCTCCACTTT
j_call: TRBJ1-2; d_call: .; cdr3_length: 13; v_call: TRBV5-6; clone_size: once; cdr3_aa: CASSHNRPMGYTF; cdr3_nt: TGTGCCAGCAGCCATAACCGGCCCATGGGCTACACCTTC
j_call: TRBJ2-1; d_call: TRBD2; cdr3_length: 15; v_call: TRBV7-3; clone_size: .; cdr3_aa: CASSLGLAANNEQFF; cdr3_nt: TGTGCCAGCAGCTTGGGACTAGCGGCTAACAATGAGCAGTTCTTC
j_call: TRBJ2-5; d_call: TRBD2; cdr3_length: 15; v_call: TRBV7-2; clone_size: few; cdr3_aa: CASSHGTSGGETQYF; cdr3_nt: TGTGCCAGCAGCCACGGGACTAGCGGGGGAGAGACCCAGTACTTC
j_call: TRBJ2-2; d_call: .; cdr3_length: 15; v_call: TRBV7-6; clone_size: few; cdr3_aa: CASSSHGQSTGELFF; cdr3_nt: TGTGCCAGCAGCTCCCACGGACAGAGCACCGGGGAGCTGTTTTTT
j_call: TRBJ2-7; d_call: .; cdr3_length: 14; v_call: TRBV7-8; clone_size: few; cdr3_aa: CASSIEAGPYEQYF; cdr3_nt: TGTGCCAGCAGCATTGAGGCAGGTCCCTACGAGCAGTACTTC
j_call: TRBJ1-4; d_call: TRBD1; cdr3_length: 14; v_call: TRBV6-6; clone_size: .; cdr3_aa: CASRWTGANEKLFF; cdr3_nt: TGTGCCAGCAGATGGACAGGGGCGAATGAAAAACTGTTTTTT
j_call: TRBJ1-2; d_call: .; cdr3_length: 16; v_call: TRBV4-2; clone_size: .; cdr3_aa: CASSQEIRQRPFGYTF; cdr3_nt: TGTGCCAGCAGCCAAGAAATAAGGCAGCGCCCCTTTGGCTACACCTTC
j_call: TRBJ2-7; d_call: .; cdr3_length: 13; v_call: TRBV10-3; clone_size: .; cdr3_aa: CASLKLGSYEQYF; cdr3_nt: TGTGCCAGCCTTAAGTTGGGTTCCTACGAGCAGTACTTC
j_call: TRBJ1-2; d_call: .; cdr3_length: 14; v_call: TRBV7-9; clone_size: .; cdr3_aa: CASSLISGLDGYTF; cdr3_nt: TGTGCCAGCAGCTTGATCTCAGGGTTAGATGGCTACACCTTC
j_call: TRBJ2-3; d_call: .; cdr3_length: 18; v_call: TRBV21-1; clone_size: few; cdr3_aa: CASSKMNRQGASTDTQYF; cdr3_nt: TGTGCCAGCAGCAAAATGAATCGGCAGGGGGCTTCCACAGATACGCAGTATTTT
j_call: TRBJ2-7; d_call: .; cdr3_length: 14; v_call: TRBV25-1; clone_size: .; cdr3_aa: CASSARLGSYEQYF; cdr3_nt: TGTGCCAGCAGTGCCCGTCTGGGGAGCTACGAGCAGTACTTC
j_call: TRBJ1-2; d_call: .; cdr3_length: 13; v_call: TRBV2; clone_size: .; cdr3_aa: CASSEGANYGYTF; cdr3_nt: TGTGCCAGCAGTGAGGGAGCTAACTATGGCTACACCTTC
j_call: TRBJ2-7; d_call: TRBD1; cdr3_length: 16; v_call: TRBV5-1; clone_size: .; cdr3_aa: CASSPGAGGFSNEQYF; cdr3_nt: TGCGCCAGCAGCCCCGGGGCAGGGGGATTCTCGAACGAGCAGTACTTC
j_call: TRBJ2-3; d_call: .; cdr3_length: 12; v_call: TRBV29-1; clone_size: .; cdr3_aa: CSGRDSTDTQYF; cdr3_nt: TGCAGTGGCAGGGATAGCACAGATACGCAGTATTTT
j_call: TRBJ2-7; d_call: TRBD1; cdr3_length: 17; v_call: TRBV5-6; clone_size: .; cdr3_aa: CASSLGVGTGRSYEQYF; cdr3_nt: TGTGCCAGCAGCTTGGGTGTCGGGACAGGTCGCTCCTACGAGCAGTACTTC
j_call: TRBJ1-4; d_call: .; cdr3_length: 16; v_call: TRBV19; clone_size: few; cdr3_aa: CASSMTPQGLNEKLFF; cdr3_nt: TGTGCCAGTAGTATGACACCACAGGGATTGAATGAAAAACTGTTTTTT
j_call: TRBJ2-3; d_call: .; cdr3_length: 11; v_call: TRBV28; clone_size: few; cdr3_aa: CASSLVGTQYF; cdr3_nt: TGTGCCAGCAGTTTAGTTGGTACGCAGTATTTT
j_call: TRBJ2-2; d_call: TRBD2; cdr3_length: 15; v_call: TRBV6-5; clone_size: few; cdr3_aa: CASQRAGANTGELFF; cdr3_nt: TGTGCCAGCCAAAGGGCGGGGGCGAACACCGGGGAGCTGTTTTTT
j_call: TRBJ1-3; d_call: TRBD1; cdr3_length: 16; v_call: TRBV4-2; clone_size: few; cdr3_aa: CASSQTQDRGGNTIYF; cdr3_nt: TGTGCCAGCAGCCAGACCCAGGACAGGGGTGGAAACACCATATATTTT
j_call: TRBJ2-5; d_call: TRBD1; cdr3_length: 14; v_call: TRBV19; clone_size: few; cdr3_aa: CASQDRGSRETQYF; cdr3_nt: TGTGCCAGTCAGGACAGGGGTTCTCGAGAGACCCAGTACTTC
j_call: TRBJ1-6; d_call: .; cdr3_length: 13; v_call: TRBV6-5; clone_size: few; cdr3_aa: CAGGLEGNSPLHF; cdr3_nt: TGTGCCGGGGGACTAGAAGGGAATTCACCCCTCCACTTT
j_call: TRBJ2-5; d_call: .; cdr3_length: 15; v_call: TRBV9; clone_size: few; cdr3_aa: CASSPRLPRGETQYF; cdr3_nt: TGTGCCAGCAGCCCCCGGTTGCCTCGTGGGGAGACCCAGTACTTC
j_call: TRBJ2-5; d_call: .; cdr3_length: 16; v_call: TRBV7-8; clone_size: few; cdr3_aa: CASSLTGNAEGETQYF; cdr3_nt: TGTGCCAGCAGCTTAACGGGCAACGCGGAGGGGGAGACCCAGTACTTC
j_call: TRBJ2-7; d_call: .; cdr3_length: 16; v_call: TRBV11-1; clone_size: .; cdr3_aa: CASSSGRGHSSYEQYF; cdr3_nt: TGTGCCAGCAGCTCGGGGAGGGGACATAGCTCCTACGAGCAGTACTTC
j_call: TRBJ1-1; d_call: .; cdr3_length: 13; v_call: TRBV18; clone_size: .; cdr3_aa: CASSPGRDTEAFF; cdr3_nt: TGTGCCAGCTCACCCGGGAGGGACACTGAAGCTTTCTTT
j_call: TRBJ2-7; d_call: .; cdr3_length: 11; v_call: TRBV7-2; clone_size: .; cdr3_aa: CASSFRGSTYF; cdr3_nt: TGTGCCAGCAGCTTCAGGGGCAGCACGTACTTC
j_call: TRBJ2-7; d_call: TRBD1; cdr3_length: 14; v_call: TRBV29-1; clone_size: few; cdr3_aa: CSARDRVDSYEQYF; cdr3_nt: TGCAGCGCTCGGGACAGGGTGGACTCCTACGAGCAGTACTTC
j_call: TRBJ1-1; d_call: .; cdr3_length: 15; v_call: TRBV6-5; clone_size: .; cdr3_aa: CASSYGSGVNTEAFF; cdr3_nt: TGTGCCAGCAGTTACGGTAGCGGGGTGAACACTGAAGCTTTCTTT
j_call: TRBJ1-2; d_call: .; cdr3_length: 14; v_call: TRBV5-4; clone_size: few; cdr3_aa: CASSSTGRNYGYTF; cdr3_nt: TGTGCCAGCAGCTCCACAGGGAGGAACTATGGCTACACCTTC
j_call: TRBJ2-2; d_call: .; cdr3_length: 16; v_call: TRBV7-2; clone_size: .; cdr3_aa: CASSYSSLFSTGELFF; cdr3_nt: TGTGCCAGCAGCTACTCCTCTCTGTTTAGCACCGGGGAGCTGTTTTTT
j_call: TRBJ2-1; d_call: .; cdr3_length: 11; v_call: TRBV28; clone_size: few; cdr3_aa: CASSLNNEQFF; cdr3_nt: TGTGCCAGCAGTTTGAACAATGAGCAGTTCTTC
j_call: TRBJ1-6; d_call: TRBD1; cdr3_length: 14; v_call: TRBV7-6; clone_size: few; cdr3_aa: CASSLSTGDSPLHF; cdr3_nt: TGTGCCAGCAGCTTATCGACAGGGGATTCACCCCTCCACTTT
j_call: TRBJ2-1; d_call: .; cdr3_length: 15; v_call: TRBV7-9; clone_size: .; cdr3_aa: CASSQTRDIYNEQFF; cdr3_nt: TGTGCCAGCAGCCAAACCAGGGACATCTACAATGAGCAGTTCTTC
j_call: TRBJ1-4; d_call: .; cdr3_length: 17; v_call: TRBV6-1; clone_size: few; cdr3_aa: CASSERLKTDANEKLFF; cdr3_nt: TGTGCCAGCAGTGAAAGGCTCAAGACAGACGCTAATGAAAAACTGTTTTTT
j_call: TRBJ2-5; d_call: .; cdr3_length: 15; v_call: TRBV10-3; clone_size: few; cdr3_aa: CAISEPNGGRETQYF; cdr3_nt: TGTGCCATCAGTGAGCCTAACGGGGGTAGGGAGACCCAGTACTTC
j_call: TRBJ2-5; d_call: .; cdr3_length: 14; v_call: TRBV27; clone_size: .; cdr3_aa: CASSSARARQTQYF; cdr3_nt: TGTGCCAGCAGTTCCGCCCGGGCGCGACAGACCCAGTACTTC
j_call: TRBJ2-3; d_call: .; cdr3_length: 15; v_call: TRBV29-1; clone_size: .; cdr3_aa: CSVEKSGGNTDTQYF; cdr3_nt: TGCAGCGTTGAGAAGAGCGGAGGTAACACAGATACGCAGTATTTT
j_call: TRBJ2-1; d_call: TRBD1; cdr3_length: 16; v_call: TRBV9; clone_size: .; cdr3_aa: CASSARGQGGENEQFF; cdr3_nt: TGTGCCAGCAGCGCCAGGGGGCAGGGAGGAGAAAATGAGCAGTTCTTC
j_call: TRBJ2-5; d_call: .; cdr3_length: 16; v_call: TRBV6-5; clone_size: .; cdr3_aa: CASSYARAQGRETQYF; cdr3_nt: TGTGCCAGCAGTTACGCCCGGGCCCAGGGTCGGGAGACCCAGTACTTC
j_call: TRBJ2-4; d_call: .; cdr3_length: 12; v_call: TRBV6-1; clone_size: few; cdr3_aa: CALSRTQNIQYF; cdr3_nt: TGTGCCTTATCGAGGACTCAAAACATTCAGTACTTC
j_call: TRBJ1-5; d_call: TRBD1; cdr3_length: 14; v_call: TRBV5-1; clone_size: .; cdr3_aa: CASSSGTGIQPQHF; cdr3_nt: TGCGCCAGCAGCTCGGGGACAGGGATCCAGCCCCAGCATTTT
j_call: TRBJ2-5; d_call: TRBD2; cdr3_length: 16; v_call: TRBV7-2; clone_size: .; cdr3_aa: CASSSLLAGGGETQYF; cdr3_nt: TGTGCCAGCAGCTCGCTACTAGCGGGGGGAGGAGAGACCCAGTACTTC
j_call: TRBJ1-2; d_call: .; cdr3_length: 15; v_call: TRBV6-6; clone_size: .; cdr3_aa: CASSYSGRANYGYTF; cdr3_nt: TGTGCCAGCAGTTACTCGGGCAGGGCCAACTATGGCTACACCTTC